Sequencing of this TCR beta chain was carried out in a study of PD-L1 blockade in urothelial cancer (dated by TCRdb to about 2017). For context, the study as a whole: Every patient began therapy in 2014 and was given atezolizumab 1,200 mg intravenously every 3 weeks. About 90% of the roughly 29 patients were identified as males with urothelial cancer of bladder origin, and a prior smoking history was reported by 18 of 29 patients. Patients had an ECOG performance status of 0 or 1 and had received between 0 and 3 prior chemotherapy regimens. Blood samples were analyzed at 3 weeks after treatment start (second dose) and at 6 weeks after treatment start. Blood samples gave median yields of around 140,000 T cells and some 84,000 unique TCRs, along with a median clonality of around 0.08. An exploratory multi-omic analysis was conducted of the somatic, immune and clinical correlates of response to PD-L1 blockade with atezolizumab in urothelial cancer. Pretreatment tumor samples and matched peripheral blood, collected serially before and after atezolizumab treatment, underwent TCR sequencing. Durable clinical benefit was defined as a progression-free survival longer than 6 months, and TCR features were additionally tested against progression-free survival and overall survival. In the same patients who had TCR sequencing, pretreatment tumors also underwent whole exome sequencing and RNA sequencing. Nine patients achieved durable clinical benefit and 20 did not. Approximately 29 patients had pretreatment blood TCR-seq, around 24 had at least one posttreatment blood collection, and around 24 had tumor TCR-seq.

Turning to this clone: Its antigen is still unknown. Base qualities are not at hand, and no much larger clone is one base apart.

Findings and caveats that apply to the study as a whole: Small sample size (n ≈ 27) and many exploratory analyses mean the results are intended to be hypothesis-generating. At 3 weeks after the start of treatment, tumor-associated TCR clones in peripheral blood had expanded more in patients with durable benefit (n ≈ 24, p = 0.022). Improved progression-free and overall survival was found to be associated with pretreatment peripheral blood TCR clonality below the median.

A total of 29 patients with locally advanced or metastatic urothelial carcinoma, treated at Memorial Sloan Kettering on a trial protocol, made up the cohort. Peripheral blood mononuclear cells were collected pretreatment and during treatment, with between 1 and 8 total time points obtained per patient. The Qiagen DNeasy Blood extraction kit was used to purify genomic DNA from total PBMCs and from tumor samples. PBMCs were collected pretreatment and during treatment, and were isolated and stored as previously described. Each PCR received spiked-in synthetic TCR analog templates so that absolute template abundance could be estimated from read counts. Using the immunoSEQ assay, TCRbeta CDR3 regions were amplified from genomic DNA with bias-controlled V and J gene primers. Rearranged TCRbeta segments were sequenced at approximately 20X coverage. Under the source paper's analysis protocol: Clustering was used to correct sequencing errors, and CDR3s were annotated against IMGT so that V, D and J genes could be assigned. Out-of-frame and stop-codon sequences were excluded, and only productive TCRbeta rearrangements were used in downstream analyses. Clonality was calculated as one minus the Shannon entropy normalized by the log of the number of unique productive sequences. Clones differing between time points or between blood and tumor were identified using Fisher's exact test with Benjamini-Hochberg correction, with an adjusted p below 0.01 applied as the threshold. TCRdb limited this immuneACCESS table to in-frame rearrangements with V and J called. A share of clones is missing; checked studies link under half to unresolved V genes, and the rest is unexplained. V and J calls and clone size are given by that table; D and trimming were obtained from the DNA. In this sample the table shows 35,000 to 45,000 clones, roughly 87% of which occur a single time. The ten most abundant clones make up approximately 3.5% of the sample.

The CDR3 numbers 13 residues from cysteine through phenylalanine. Kept here is only the CDR3 DNA, which spans 39 bases and is read in frame from base 1. Relative to germline, V is 0 bases shorter and J is 3 bases shorter, with 5 bases between their ends. For CDR1 and CDR2, the germline V gene lists LGHNA and YNFKEQ. The V gene is TRBV4-2 and the J gene is TRBJ2-5; the D gene remains uncertain. The source of this sequence is a man aged 65 to 85 with urothelial cancer. The specimen comprised PBMCs, sampled around atezolizumab (anti-PD-L1) treatment. The nucleotides are TGTGCCAGCAGCCAAGAAACAGAAGAGACCCAGTACTTC. Its translation reads: CASSQETEETQYF.